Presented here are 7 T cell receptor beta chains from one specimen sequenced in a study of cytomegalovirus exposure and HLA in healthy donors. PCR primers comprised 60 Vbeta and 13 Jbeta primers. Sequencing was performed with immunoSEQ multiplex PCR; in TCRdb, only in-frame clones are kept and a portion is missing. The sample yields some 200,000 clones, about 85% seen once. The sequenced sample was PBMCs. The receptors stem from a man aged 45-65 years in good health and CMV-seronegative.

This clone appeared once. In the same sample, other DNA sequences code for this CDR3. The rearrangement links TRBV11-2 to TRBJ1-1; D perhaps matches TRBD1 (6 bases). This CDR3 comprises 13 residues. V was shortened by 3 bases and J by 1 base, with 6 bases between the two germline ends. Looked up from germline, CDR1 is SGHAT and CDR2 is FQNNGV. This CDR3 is CASSFRGNTEAFF. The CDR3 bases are TGTGCCAGCAGCTTCAGGGGGAACACTGAAGCTTTCTTT.

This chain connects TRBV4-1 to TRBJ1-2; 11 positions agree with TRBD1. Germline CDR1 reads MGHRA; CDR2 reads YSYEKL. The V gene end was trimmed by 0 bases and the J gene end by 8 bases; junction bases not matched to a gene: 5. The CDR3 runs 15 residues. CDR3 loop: CASSQEGQGVRGYTF. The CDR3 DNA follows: TGCGCCAGCAGCCAAGAGGGACAGGGGGTCAGGGGCTACACCTTC.

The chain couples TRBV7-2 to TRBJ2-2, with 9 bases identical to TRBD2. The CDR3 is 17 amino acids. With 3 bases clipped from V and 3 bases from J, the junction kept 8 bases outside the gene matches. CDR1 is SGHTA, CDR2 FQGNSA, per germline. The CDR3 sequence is CASSFPASGVHTGELFF. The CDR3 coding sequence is TGTGCCAGCAGCTTCCCGGCTAGCGGGGTACACACCGGGGAGCTGTTTTTT.

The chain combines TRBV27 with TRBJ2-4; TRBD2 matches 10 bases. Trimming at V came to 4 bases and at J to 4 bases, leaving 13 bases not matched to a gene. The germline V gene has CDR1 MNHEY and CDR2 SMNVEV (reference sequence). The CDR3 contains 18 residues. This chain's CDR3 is CASSSIMLAGDLKNIQYF. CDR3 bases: TGTGCCAGCAGTTCAATCATGCTAGCGGGGGACTTGAAAAACATTCAGTACTTC.

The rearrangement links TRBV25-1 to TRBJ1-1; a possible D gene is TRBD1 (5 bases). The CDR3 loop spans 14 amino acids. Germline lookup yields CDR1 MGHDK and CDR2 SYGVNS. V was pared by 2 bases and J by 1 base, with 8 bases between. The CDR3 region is CASSELGGNTEAFF. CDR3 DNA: TGTGCCAGCAGTGAACTGGGGGGGAACACTGAAGCTTTCTTT.

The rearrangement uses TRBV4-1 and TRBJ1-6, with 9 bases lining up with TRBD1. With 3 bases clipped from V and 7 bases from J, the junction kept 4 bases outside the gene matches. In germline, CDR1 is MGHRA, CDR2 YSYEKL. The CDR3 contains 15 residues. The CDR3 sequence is CASSQDRGGNSPLHF. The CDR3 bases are TGCGCCAGCAGCCAGGACAGGGGCGGCAATTCACCCCTCCACTTT.

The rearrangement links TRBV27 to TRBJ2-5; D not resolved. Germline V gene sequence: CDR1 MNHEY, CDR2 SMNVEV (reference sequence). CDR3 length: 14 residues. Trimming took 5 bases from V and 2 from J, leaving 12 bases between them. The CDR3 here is CASSPLQWQETQYF. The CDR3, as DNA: TGTGCCAGCAGTCCCCTCCAGTGGCAAGAGACCCAGTACTTC.